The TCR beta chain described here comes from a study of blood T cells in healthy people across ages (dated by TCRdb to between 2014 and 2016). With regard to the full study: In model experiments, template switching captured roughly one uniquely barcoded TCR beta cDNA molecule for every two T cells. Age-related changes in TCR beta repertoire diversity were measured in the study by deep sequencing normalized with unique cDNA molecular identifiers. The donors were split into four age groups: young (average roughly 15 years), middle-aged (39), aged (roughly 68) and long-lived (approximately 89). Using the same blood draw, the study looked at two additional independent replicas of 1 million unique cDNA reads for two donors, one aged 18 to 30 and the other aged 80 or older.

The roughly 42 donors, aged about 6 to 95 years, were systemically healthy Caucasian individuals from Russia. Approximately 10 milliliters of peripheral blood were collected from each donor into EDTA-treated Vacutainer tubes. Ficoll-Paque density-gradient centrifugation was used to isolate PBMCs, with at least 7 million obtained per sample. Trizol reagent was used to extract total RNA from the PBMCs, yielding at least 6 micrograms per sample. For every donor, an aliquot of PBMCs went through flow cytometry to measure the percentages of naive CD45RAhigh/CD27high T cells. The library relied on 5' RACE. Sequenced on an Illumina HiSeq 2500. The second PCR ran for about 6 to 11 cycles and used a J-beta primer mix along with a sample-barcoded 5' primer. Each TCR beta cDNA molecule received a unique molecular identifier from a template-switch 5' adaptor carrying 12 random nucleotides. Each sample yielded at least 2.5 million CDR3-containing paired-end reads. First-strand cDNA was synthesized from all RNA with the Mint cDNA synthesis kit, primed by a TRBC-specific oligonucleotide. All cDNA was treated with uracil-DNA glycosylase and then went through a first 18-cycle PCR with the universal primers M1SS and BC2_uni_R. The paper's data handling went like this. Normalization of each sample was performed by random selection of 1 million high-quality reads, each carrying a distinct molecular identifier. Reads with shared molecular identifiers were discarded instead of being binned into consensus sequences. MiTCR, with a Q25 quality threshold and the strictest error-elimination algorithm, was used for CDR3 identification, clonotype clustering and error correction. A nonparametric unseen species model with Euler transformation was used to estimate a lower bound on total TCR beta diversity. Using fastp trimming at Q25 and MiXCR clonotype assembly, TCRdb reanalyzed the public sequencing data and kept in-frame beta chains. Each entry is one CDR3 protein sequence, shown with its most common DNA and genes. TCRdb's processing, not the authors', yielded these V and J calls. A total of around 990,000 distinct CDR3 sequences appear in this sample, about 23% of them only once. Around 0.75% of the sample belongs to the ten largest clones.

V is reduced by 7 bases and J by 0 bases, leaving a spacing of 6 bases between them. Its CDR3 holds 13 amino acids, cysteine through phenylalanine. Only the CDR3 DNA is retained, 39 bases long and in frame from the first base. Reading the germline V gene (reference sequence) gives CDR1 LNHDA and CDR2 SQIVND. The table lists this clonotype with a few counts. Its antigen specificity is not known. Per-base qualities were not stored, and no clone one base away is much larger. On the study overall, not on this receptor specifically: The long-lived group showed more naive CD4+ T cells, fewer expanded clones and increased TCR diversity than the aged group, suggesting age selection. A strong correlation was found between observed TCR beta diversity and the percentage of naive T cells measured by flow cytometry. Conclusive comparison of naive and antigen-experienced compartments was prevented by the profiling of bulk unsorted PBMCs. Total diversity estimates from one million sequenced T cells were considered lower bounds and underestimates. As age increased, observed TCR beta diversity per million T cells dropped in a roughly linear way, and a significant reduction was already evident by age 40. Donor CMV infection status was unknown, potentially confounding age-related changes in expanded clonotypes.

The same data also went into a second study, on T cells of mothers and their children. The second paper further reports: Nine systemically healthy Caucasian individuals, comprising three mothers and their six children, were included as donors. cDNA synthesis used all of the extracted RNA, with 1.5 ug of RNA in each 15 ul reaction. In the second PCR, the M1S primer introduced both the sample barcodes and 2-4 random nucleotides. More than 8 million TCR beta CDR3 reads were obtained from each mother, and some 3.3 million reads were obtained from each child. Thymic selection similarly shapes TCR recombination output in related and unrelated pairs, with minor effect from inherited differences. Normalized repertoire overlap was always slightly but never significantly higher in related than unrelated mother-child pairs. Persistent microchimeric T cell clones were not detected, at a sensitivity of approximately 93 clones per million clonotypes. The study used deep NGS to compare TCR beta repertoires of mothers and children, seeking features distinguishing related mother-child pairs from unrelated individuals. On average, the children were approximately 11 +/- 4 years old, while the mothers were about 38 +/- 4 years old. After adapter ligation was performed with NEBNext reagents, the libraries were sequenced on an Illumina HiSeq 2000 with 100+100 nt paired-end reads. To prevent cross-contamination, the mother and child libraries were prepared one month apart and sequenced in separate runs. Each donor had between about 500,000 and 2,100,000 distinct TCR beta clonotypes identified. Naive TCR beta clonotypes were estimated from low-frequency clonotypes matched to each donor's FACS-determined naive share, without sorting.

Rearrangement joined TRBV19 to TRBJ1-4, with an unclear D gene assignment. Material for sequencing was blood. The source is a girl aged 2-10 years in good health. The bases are TGTGCCAGTATGGTTGCAACTAATGAAAAACTGTTTTTT. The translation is CASMVATNEKLFF.